Listed below are T cell receptor beta chains from one sample, sequenced in a study of shared clonotypes between healthy human individuals. TCRdb keeps only in-frame clones here, not all; method: immunoSEQ multiplex PCR. The sample has around 1.5 million clones, approximately 98% seen once. Sequenced material: naive CD4+ T cells sorted from blood. Receptor source: a man aged 25 to 40 in good health. The CDR3 runs from the conserved cysteine through the conserved F or W. A D gene is named only where the DNA matches it firmly. Rows may omit the clone size; those that give it use once, few, many or a size class.

V gene	D gene	clone size	J gene	CDR3 length	CDR3 protein	CDR3 DNA
TRBV7-9	-	-	TRBJ2-5	14	CASSRLSQQETQYF	TGTGCCAGCAGCCGACTCAGCCAACAAGAGACCCAGTACTTC
TRBV14	TRBD1	-	TRBJ1-2	15	CASSQDFRGDYGYTF	TGTGCCAGCAGCCAAGATTTCAGGGGGGACTATGGCTACACCTTC
TRBV9	TRBD1	-	TRBJ2-7	15	CASSPYGDSWNEQYF	TGTGCCAGCAGTCCTTATGGGGACAGTTGGAACGAGCAGTACTTC
TRBV7-9	-	-	TRBJ2-7	10	CASSAEEQYF	TGTGCCAGCAGCGCCGAGGAGCAGTACTTC
TRBV4-1	-	-	TRBJ1-1	14	CASSHIPQRPEAFF	TGCGCCAGCAGCCACATACCCCAGAGACCCGAAGCTTTCTTT
TRBV29-1	TRBD2	-	TRBJ2-7	13	CSATSGKVYEQYF	TGCAGCGCGACTAGCGGGAAGGTCTACGAGCAGTACTTC
TRBV10-3	-	once	TRBJ2-7	12	CATGIESYEQYF	TGTGCCACGGGGATTGAGTCCTACGAGCAGTACTTC
TRBV18	-	-	TRBJ2-7	13	CASSPRNSYEQYF	TGTGCCAGCTCACCCCGAAATTCCTACGAGCAGTACTTC
TRBV2	-	-	TRBJ2-3	16	CASLLFMRGSTDTQYF	TGTGCCAGCTTACTATTTATGAGGGGTAGCACAGATACGCAGTATTTT
TRBV5-1	-	-	TRBJ2-3	14	CASSLIQETDTQYF	TGCGCCAGCAGCTTGATACAGGAGACAGATACGCAGTATTTT
TRBV5-1	TRBD2	-	TRBJ2-5	15	CASSPGLAGIETQYF	TGCGCCAGCAGCCCTGGACTAGCGGGGATAGAGACCCAGTACTTC
TRBV5-1	-	-	TRBJ2-1	14	CASSLRVGNNEQFF	TGCGCCAGCAGCTTACGGGTAGGAAACAATGAGCAGTTCTTC
TRBV18	-	-	TRBJ2-3	15	CASSPGHTSTDTQYF	TGTGCCAGCTCACCCGGACATACTAGCACAGATACGCAGTATTTT
TRBV6-5	-	-	TRBJ1-1	15	CASSSTRTANTEAFF	TGTGCCAGCAGTTCTACCCGGACAGCCAACACTGAAGCTTTCTTT
TRBV6-5	-	once	TRBJ2-2	15	CASSYRNWETGELFF	TGTGCCAGCAGTTATCGGAATTGGGAGACCGGGGAGCTGTTTTTT
TRBV5-1	TRBD2	-	TRBJ2-5	14	CASSWAGEEETQYF	TGCGCCAGCAGCTGGGCGGGGGAGGAAGAGACCCAGTACTTC
TRBV18	TRBD2	-	TRBJ2-1	17	CASSPNLAGGGRNEQFF	TGTGCCAGCTCACCGAATTTAGCGGGAGGGGGTAGGAATGAGCAGTTCTTC
TRBV10-1	TRBD2	-	TRBJ2-3	13	CASSLAGDDTQYF	TGCGCCAGCAGCCTAGCGGGAGATGATACGCAGTATTTT
TRBV5-1	TRBD1	-	TRBJ2-2	14	CASSRQGDTGELFF	TGCGCCAGCAGCAGACAGGGGGACACCGGGGAGCTGTTTTTT
TRBV6-6	-	-	TRBJ2-5	15	CASSYPPDRKETQYF	TGTGCCAGCAGTTACCCACCTGACAGAAAAGAGACCCAGTACTTC
TRBV5-6	-	-	TRBJ1-3	13	CASTFGSGNTIYF	TGTGCCAGCACCTTCGGCTCTGGAAACACCATATATTTT
TRBV5-6	-	-	TRBJ2-1	12	CASSLDLGEQFF	TGTGCCAGCAGCTTGGATCTGGGGGAGCAGTTCTTC